This T cell receptor (beta chain) was documented in a study of cytomegalovirus exposure and HLA in healthy donors. Study-level background: One earlier analysis, a look at 200 million or so T cells, found 117 million unique TCR beta sequences.

Points on this clone: Its antigen is as yet unknown.

Nominally healthy donors provided the samples, though records likely missed some immune exposures. Study results and caveats: In a later analysis, at a false discovery rate of 0.05, approximately 18,000 TCR beta sequences were associated with HLA alleles.

Germline loops: CDR1 SQVTM, CDR2 ANQGSEA. V was trimmed by 7 bases and J by 6 bases, leaving 6 bases between them. This CDR3 has 9 residues. With 60 Vbeta and 13 Jbeta primers, the PCR was carried out. Assay: immunoSEQ multiplex PCR; the TCRdb copy retains only in-frame clones and omits some. The sample table sets out about 39,000 clones. The receptor was isolated from a woman younger than 45 in good health and CMV-seropositive. The sample taken for sequencing was PBMCs. The rearrangement uses TRBV29-1 and TRBJ1-1; D gene ambiguous. The CDR3 DNA follows: TGCAGCGCCGGTGCTGAAGCTTTCTTT. It specifies CSAGAEAFF. The whole variable domain, remainder taken from reference TRBV29-1 and TRBJ1-1, is SAVISQKPSRDICQRGTSLTIQCQVDSQVTMMFWYRQQPGQSLTLIATANQGSEATYESGFVIDKFPISRPNLTFSTLTVSNMSPEDSSIYLCSAGAEAFFGQGTRLTVV.